These 28 T cell receptor beta chains originate from one sample sequenced in a study of long-term antiretroviral therapy in people with HIV. Version v3.0 of the immunoSEQ assay was performed at survey level. Clones were read by immunoSEQ multiplex PCR, and TCRdb kept only the in-frame ones, dropping some. The sample lists 5,000 to 7,500 clones, 70% to 90% seen once, with around 3% in the top ten. Sample: unsorted PBMCs, taken 3.7 years after starting antiretroviral therapy. These receptors came from a woman in her forties or fifties with HIV.

This chain uses TRBV5-1 with TRBJ2-5; D not certain. Germline values: CDR1 SGHRS, CDR2 YFSETQ. V was clipped by 4 bases and J by 2 bases, with 9 bases between them. This CDR3 comprises 13 residues. The CDR3 spells CASSLATQETQYF. CDR3 sequence (DNA): TGCGCCAGCAGCCTCGCCACACAAGAGACCCAGTACTTC.

This clone was found a few times. This chain links TRBV2 with TRBJ1-5, with 7 nucleotides matching TRBD1. The CDR3 consists of 14 residues. V lost 6 bases to trimming and J lost 5 bases; unmatched junction nucleotides: 7. Germline CDR1 is SNHLY and CDR2 is FYNNEI. The CDR3 DNA sequence: TGTGCCAGCAGCCGGGACAGACTTTATCAGCCCCAGCATTTT. It yields the protein CASSRDRLYQPQHF.

The CDR3 sequence: CASSQGAWEQYF. The CDR3 DNA is TGTGCCAGCAGCCAGGGGGCTTGGGAGCAGTACTTC. The V call is TRBV7-8, the J call TRBJ2-7, with 8 bases identical to TRBD1. The CDR3 is 12 residues long. Germline V CDR1 and CDR2: SGHVS, FQNEAQ. V lost 5 bases, J lost 7 bases, and 4 bases stayed unmatched.

This clone was observed a few times. The CDR3 is CASSLDQGFVNYGYTF. The CDR3 DNA reads as TGTGCCAGCAGCTTGGATCAGGGGTTCGTTAACTATGGCTACACCTTC. V gene TRBV5-6 combines with J gene TRBJ1-2, with a possible D match to TRBD1 (6 bases). Trimming removed 0 bases at V and 1 base at J, with 13 bases between. CDR3 length: 16 amino acids. CDR1 is SGHDT and CDR2 is YYEEEE in the germline V gene.

This chain connects TRBV7-2 to TRBJ2-7; possible D gene TRBD1, 5 bases. This CDR3 has 16 residues. CDR1 is SGHTA, CDR2 FQGNSA, per germline. Trimming shortened V by 5 bases and J by 0 bases, and 17 bases separated the two germline ends. The CDR3 DNA is TGTGCCAGCAGCCCTCTCCAGGGCAGGGACTCCTACGAGCAGTACTTC. It specifies CASSPLQGRDSYEQYF.

The chain employs TRBV5-4 and TRBJ2-7; D possibly corresponds to TRBD2 (5 bases). The CDR3 totals 16 residues. Trimming left V 0 bases short and J 0 bases short, with 13 bases between. Germline lookup yields CDR1 SGHNT and CDR2 YYREEE (reference sequence). This chain's CDR3 is CASSLELAVSSYEQYF. The CDR3 nucleotides read TGTGCCAGCAGCTTGGAGCTAGCCGTAAGCTCCTACGAGCAGTACTTC. Full variable domain (remainder filled in from reference TRBV5-4 and TRBJ2-7): ETGVTQSPTHLIKTRGQQVTLRCSSQSGHNTVSWYQQALGQGPQFIFQYYREEENGRGNFPPRFSGLQFPNYSSELNVNALELDDSALYLCASSLELAVSSYEQYFGPGTRLTVT.

The chain has TRBV10-3 and TRBJ2-7; 7 nucleotides agree with TRBD1. V shed 8 bases and J 4 bases; nucleotides not matched to a gene: 5. The CDR3 runs to 12 residues. The germline V gene encodes CDR1 ENHRY and CDR2 SYGVKD. The CDR3 region has the DNA TGTGCCATCGGGACAGATCCATACGAGCAGTACTTC. This sequence encodes CAIGTDPYEQYF.

This chain connects TRBV7-2 to TRBJ2-5; 8 nucleotides align to TRBD1. V gave up 5 bases and J gave up 5 bases; unmatched junction bases: 10. The CDR3 has 15 residues. CDR1 is SGHTA, CDR2 FQGNSA, per germline. The CDR3 here is CASSERTGRLETQYF. CDR3 DNA sequence: TGTGCCAGCAGCGAACGGACAGGGCGGTTGGAGACCCAGTACTTC.

This sequence joins TRBV28 and TRBJ2-7; unclear D gene. The CDR3 is 10 amino acids. V lost 8 bases and J lost 6, with 8 bases in between. Germline-derived CDR1 and CDR2 are MDHEN and SYDVKM. The CDR3, as DNA: TGTGCCAGCGGCAGCCTCGAGCAGTACTTC. It translates to CASGSLEQYF.

V usage is TRBV27 and J usage is TRBJ2-3; TRBD1 matches 8 bases. The germline V gene has CDR1 MNHEY and CDR2 SMNVEV (reference sequence). This CDR3 has 15 amino acids. V trimming: 6 bases; J trimming: 2 bases; junction bases outside the gene matches: 7. The CDR3: CASRQPGQATDTQYF. CDR3 nucleotides: TGTGCCAGCAGACAACCGGGACAGGCCACAGATACGCAGTATTTT.

The chain combines TRBV9 with TRBJ1-3, with D possibly matching TRBD1 (5 bases). The V end lost 3 bases, the J end lost 0 bases, and 13 bases lay between the germline ends. This CDR3 has 16 residues. CDR1 is SGDLS, CDR2 YYNGEE, per germline. Here the CDR3 DNA reads TGTGCCAGCAGCGACGGGACGGCGAGCTCTGGAAACACCATATATTTT. Protein: CASSDGTASSGNTIYF. Full variable domain (rest looked up from reference TRBV9 and TRBJ1-3): DSGVTQTPKHLITATGQRVTLRCSPRSGDLSVYWYQQSLDQGLQFLIQYYNGEERAKGNILERFSAQQFPDLHSELNLSSLELGDSALYFCASSDGTASSGNTIYFGEGSWLTVV.

This clone came up a few times. CDR3 in DNA: TGTGCCAGCAGCTCCCCTGGGGGAGGATATACGCAGTATTTT. Protein sequence: CASSSPGGGYTQYF. This chain connects TRBV7-3 to TRBJ2-3; a weak D match, TRBD2 (6 bases). This CDR3 contains 14 residues. The V and J ends lost 4 bases and 7 bases respectively, with 15 bases between them. The germline gives CDR1 SGHTA, CDR2 FQGTGA.

V usage is TRBV19 and J usage is TRBJ2-1; 9 nucleotides match TRBD2. This CDR3 has 15 amino acids. J gave up 6 bases and V 7 bases, and 10 bases lay outside the gene matches. The germline gives CDR1 LNHDA, CDR2 SQIVND (reference sequence). CDR3 DNA: TGTGCCAGTAACCCAAGGACTAGCGTGGCCAATGAGCAGTTCTTC. This codes for CASNPRTSVANEQFF.

The chain is built from TRBV27 and TRBJ1-2, with a possible D match to TRBD1 (5 bases). The CDR3 consists of 13 residues. Germline assignment: CDR1 MNHEY and CDR2 SMNVEV (reference sequence). V was pared by 3 bases and J by 3 bases, with 8 bases between. CDR3 nucleotides: TGTGCCAGCAGTTTCTCACAGGACTATGGCTACACCTTC. This gives the protein CASSFSQDYGYTF.

The sample holds a few counts of this clone. V gene TRBV18 combines with J gene TRBJ2-2; D might be TRBD1 (6 bases). Trimming left V 1 base short and J 3 bases short, with 9 bases between. The CDR3 has 15 amino acids. Germline V gene sequence: CDR1 KGHSH, CDR2 LQKENI. The CDR3: CASSPRAGDTGELFF. CDR3 DNA: TGTGCCAGCTCACCACGTGCAGGGGACACCGGGGAGCTGTTTTTT.

V and J are TRBV2 and TRBJ2-2; D is possibly TRBD1 (5 bases). CDR1 is SNHLY, CDR2 FYNNEI, per germline. The CDR3 covers 14 residues. Between the trimmed V and J ends, which lost 4 bases and 1 base, there was a span of 7 bases. The CDR3 bases are TGTGCCAGCAGTGGCAGGGTGAACACCGGGGAGCTGTTTTTT. Translating it yields CASSGRVNTGELFF.

This clone was picked up a small number of times. The rearrangement uses TRBV10-3 and TRBJ2-2, with 10 bases that match TRBD2. This CDR3 spans 17 amino acids. Germline V gene sequence: CDR1 ENHRY, CDR2 SYGVKD. J was trimmed by 0 bases and V by 2 bases; bases with no gene match: 3. The CDR3 region has the DNA TGTGCCATCAGTGAGGTAGCGGGAGGCCCGAACACCGGGGAGCTGTTTTTT. Amino acid sequence: CAISEVAGGPNTGELFF.

The chain links TRBV5-1 to TRBJ2-6, with no clear D. From germline, CDR1 is SGHRS and CDR2 YFSETQ. The germline V and J ends were trimmed by 2 bases and 2 bases, with 11 bases remaining between them. The CDR3 totals 16 residues. The CDR3 spells CASSLDVGAGANVLTF. The CDR3 DNA is TGCGCCAGCAGCTTAGACGTGGGTGCTGGGGCCAACGTCCTGACTTTC.

The V and J genes are TRBV15 and TRBJ1-5; D is ambiguous. The CDR3 covers 15 residues. Germline loops: CDR1 LNHNV, CDR2 YYDKDF (reference sequence). V lost 0 bases to trimming and J lost 1 base, with 7 bases between them. CDR3 sequence reads: CATSRDFASNQPQHF. CDR3 in DNA: TGTGCCACCAGCAGAGATTTCGCGAGCAATCAGCCCCAGCATTTT.

The chain links TRBV12-5 to TRBJ2-7; tentative D call: TRBD2 (6 bases). CDR1 LGHNT and CDR2 FRNRAP come from the germline V gene. The V end lost 6 bases, the J end lost 3 bases, and 21 bases lay between the germline ends. This CDR3 has 16 amino acids. The CDR3 region has the DNA TGTGCTAGTGGCCTCTTTTATGAGACTAGTCACTACGAGCAGTACTTC. Translation gives CASGLFYETSHYEQYF.

The genes are TRBV27 and TRBJ2-3; D unclear. CDR3 size: 11 residues. Trimming stripped 6 bases from V and 6 bases from J, with 7 bases between. Germline CDR1 is MNHEY and CDR2 is SMNVEV (reference sequence). In nucleotides, the CDR3 is TGTGCCAGCAGCGGTCGGGATACGCAGTATTTT. Translation gives CASSGRDTQYF.

CDR3 sequence reads: CASSRYGTGATEQYF. CDR3 bases: TGTGCCAGCAGCCGGTACGGGACAGGGGCGACGGAGCAGTACTTC. The V call is TRBV6-5, the J call TRBJ2-7, with 10 bases lining up with TRBD1. CDR3 length equals 15 residues. The junction had 12 bases not matched to a gene; V was cut back by 6 bases and J by 7 bases. The germline CDR1 and CDR2 sequences are MNHEY and SVGAGI.

V and J are TRBV19 and TRBJ2-7; 8 nucleotides agree with TRBD2. Germline CDR1 is LNHDA and CDR2 is SQIVND (reference sequence). Trimming cost V 3 bases and J 3 bases; bases outside gene matches: 4. The CDR3 sequence is 14 residues long. The CDR3 protein is CASSIPGLVYEQYF. CDR3 bases: TGTGCCAGTAGTATTCCGGGACTAGTCTACGAGCAGTACTTC.

The genes are TRBV6-5 and TRBJ2-5, with 9 bases fitting TRBD1. The CDR3 consists of 16 residues. Germline CDR1 and CDR2: MNHEY and SVGAGI. The V segment lost 2 bases and the J segment 3 bases; nucleotides outside the gene matches: 7. Written as DNA, the CDR3 is TGTGCCAGCAGTTACGCGGGACAGGGAATAAAAGAGACCCAGTACTTC. Its protein is CASSYAGQGIKETQYF.

This clone has more than one count but fewer than ten. V usage is TRBV6-6 and J usage is TRBJ1-2; tentatively, D is TRBD1 (6 bases). The CDR3 contains 14 residues. V lost 2 bases and J lost 3, with 10 bases in between. Germline CDR1 is MNHNY and CDR2 is SVGAGI (reference sequence). This CDR3 is CASSYTRTDYGYTF. Written as DNA, the CDR3 is TGTGCCAGCAGTTACACACGGACAGACTATGGCTACACCTTC.

The chain recombines TRBV14 with TRBJ2-3; perhaps TRBD2 as D (5 bases). V dropped 4 bases and J dropped 6 bases, with 17 bases sitting between them. Germline-derived CDR1 and CDR2 are SGHDN and FVKESK. This CDR3 contains 15 residues. The CDR3 DNA reads TGTGCCAGCAGCCCCCCCGGACTGGCAGAGGATACGCAGTATTTT. Protein sequence: CASSPPGLAEDTQYF.

The V and J genes are TRBV4-3 and TRBJ2-1; D call uncertain. The V end was cut by 0 bases, the J end by 1 base, with 10 bases between. The CDR3 loop spans 16 amino acids. Germline values: CDR1 LGHNA, CDR2 YSLEER. CDR3 nucleotides: TGCGCCAGCAGCCAAGACAACTTTCGATCCTACAATGAGCAGTTCTTC. It yields the protein CASSQDNFRSYNEQFF.

This clone came up once. The CDR3 is CASSFVAGTDTQYF. The CDR3 region has the DNA TGTGCCAGCAGCTTTGTAGCGGGAACAGATACGCAGTATTTT. The chain recombines TRBV11-2 with TRBJ2-3; 8 nucleotides match TRBD2. Germline assignment: CDR1 SGHAT and CDR2 FQNNGV. The CDR3 contains 14 residues. Trimming took 3 bases from V and 3 from J; bases not matched to a gene: 2. Drawing the rest from reference TRBV11-2 and TRBJ2-3, the complete variable domain is EAGVAQSPRYKIIEKRQSVAFWCNPISGHATLYWYQQILGQGPKLLIQFQNNGVVDDSQLPKDRFSAERLKGVDSTLKIQPAKLEDSAVYLCASSFVAGTDTQYFGPGTRLTVL.